This TCR beta chain was observed in a study of CD8+CD57+ T cells in acquired aplastic anemia. Study in general: The sorted CD4+ and CD8+ cells yielded an average around 3 ug of DNA. The average read count for CD4+ cells in healthy donors was some 9.9 million. General study results and limits: Roughly 31 was the count of CD8+ CDR3 sequences that patients shared with controls.

Template material for TCR beta VDJ and CDR3 profiling consisted of genomic DNA. TCRdb itself ran the reads through MiXCR, one entry per CDR3 protein. The data hold about 160,000 distinct CDR3 sequences, with approximately 40% observed a single time. In germline, CDR1 is MGHRA, CDR2 YSYEKL. Trimming pared 4 bases from V and 5 bases from J, leaving 11 bases between. The CDR3 has 14 amino acids. Remarks on this clonotype: Its antigen remains unidentified.

The sequence was obtained from a human donor in good health. The chain employs TRBV4-1 and TRBJ2-2; a weak D match, TRBD2 (6 bases). The sample taken for sequencing was sorted CD4+, CD8+, or CD8+CD57+ T cells (not recorded which) from PBMCs. The CDR3 DNA is TGCGCCAGCAGCCTTCCGACTAGTACCGGGGAGCTGTTTTTT. This codes for CASSLPTSTGELFF.